This T cell receptor beta chain was sequenced in a study of blood T cell repertoires in COVID-19. For the study at large: Samples representing acute and convalescent COVID-19 were sourced from the United States, Italy and Spain.

The CDR3 extends over 19 amino acids. With 4 bases clipped from V and 0 bases from J, the junction kept 11 bases outside the gene matches. Germline CDR1 SEHNR, CDR2 FQNEAQ (reference sequence). Study processing details: Estimates of nucleated cell counts were drawn from the amplification of reference gene primers. Sequencing used immunoSEQ multiplex PCR; TCRdb keeps in-frame clones, though not all of them. That table furnishes V, J and clone size, whereas the DNA furnished D and trimming. This table holds 300,000 to 450,000 clones, 85% to 90% found once. The chain joins TRBV7-9 to TRBJ2-6; TRBD1 matches at 8 bases. Sequencing input: PBMCs or T cells enriched from blood (not recorded which). This TCR came from a man between 18 and 35 years old who had recovered from COVID-19. This CDR3 is CASSSTPGQVDSGANVLTF. The CDR3 DNA sequence: TGTGCCAGCAGCTCCACCCCGGGACAGGTGGACTCTGGGGCCAACGTCCTGACTTTC.